The clone carrying this T cell receptor beta chain was observed a few times. Its antigen is not known. The sample belongs to a study of OX40 agonist ivuxolimab in advanced cancers. Whole-study results and caveats: At doses 0.1 to 3.0 mg/kg, CD4+ and CD8+ clones expanded.

The assay was immunoSEQ multiplex PCR, and TCRdb's table has in-frame clones only and misses some. The sample records fewer than 70,000 clones, 84% being singletons. From germline, CDR1 is MNHNS and CDR2 SASEGT. Trimming took off 3 bases at V and 0 bases at J, with 8 bases between the two ends. The CDR3 loop spans 14 amino acids. This chain links TRBV6-1 with TRBJ1-1; D not resolved. The specimen was CD4+ or CD8+ T cells sorted from blood, collected in a trial of the OX40 agonist ivuxolimab. This receptor was taken from an adult with an advanced solid tumor such as melanoma, head and neck, liver or kidney cancer. The CDR3 bases are TGTGCCAGCAGTGAGGGATCAGTGAACACTGAAGCTTTCTTT. Protein: CASSEGSVNTEAFF.